This T cell receptor (beta chain) was captured by sequencing in a study of intratumoral heterogeneity in liver cancer. Looking at the study overall: Most patients were male, with a median age of approximately 63 years.

Multiple geographically separated regions of the hepatocellular carcinoma nodule were sampled separately. Regarding this clone: Its antigen is as yet unknown.

Assay: immunoSEQ multiplex PCR; the TCRdb copy retains only in-frame clones and omits some. The profile shows some 3,000 clones, about two thirds of them singletons. Overall study findings and caveats: No significant regional difference in overall T cell clonality was found.

The TCR comes from a woman in her sixties or seventies with hepatocellular carcinoma. The sample consisted of tumor tissue, taken before any cancer treatment.

This CDR3 reads CASSPRGGTTDTQYF. CDR3 bases: TGTGCCAGCAGCCCCCGAGGGGGGACCACAGATACGCAGTATTTT. The rearrangement uses TRBV7-2 and TRBJ2-3; D might be TRBD1 or TRBD2, each matching 6 bases. V lost 5 bases and J 2 bases, leaving 14 bases between the germline ends. CDR1 SGHTA and CDR2 FQGNSA come from the germline V gene. The CDR3 is 15 amino acids.